Following are 9 T cell receptor beta chains from one sample sequenced in a study of T-cell reconstitution after alpha-beta-depleted transplantation in children. This sample's TCRbeta library carried unique molecular identifier barcodes. TCRdb independently ran MiXCR on the PCR reads; one entry per CDR3 protein. Among around 600,000 distinct CDR3 sequences listed, under 30% were seen once. Material: PBMCs, mostly from graft donor cells, obtained 360 days after TCRalphabeta/CD19-depleted stem cell transplant. The source is a boy younger than two who had a stem cell transplant for acute myeloid leukemia, so the T cells may come from the graft donor.

This clonotype occurred many times. The genes are TRBV20-1 and TRBJ2-7; 8 bases map to TRBD2. In germline, CDR1 is DFQATT, CDR2 SNEGSKA (reference sequence). This CDR3 is 13 amino acids long. Losses at the gene ends were 6 bases for V and 6 bases for J; bases not matched to a gene: 10. In DNA form, the CDR3 reads TGCAGTGCCCCGGGGGGGTCGCGGGGCGAGCAGTACTTC. This gives the protein CSAPGGSRGEQYF.

V usage is TRBV6-1 and J usage is TRBJ2-7, with D possibly TRBD1 on 5 matching bases. The CDR3 runs 14 residues. Germline CDR1 is MNHNS and CDR2 is SASEGT. Trimming pared 6 bases from V and 4 bases from J, leaving 16 bases between. The CDR3 sequence is CASRNSGFSYEQYV. CDR3 in DNA: TGTGCCAGCAGAAATTCAGGGTTCTCATACGAGCAGTACGTC.

This clonotype has only a few counts. The chain carries TRBV27 and TRBJ1-2; D is unclear. Germline assignment: CDR1 MNHEY and CDR2 SMNVEV (reference sequence). The V end lost 4 bases, the J end lost 4 bases, and 10 bases lay between the germline ends. This CDR3 contains 13 residues. The chain's CDR3 is CASSSLGTYGYTF. The DNA of the CDR3 is TGTGCCAGCAGTTCCCTCGGTACCTATGGCTACACCTTC.

This clonotype has a handful of counts. The chain recombines TRBV6-2 or TRBV6-3 with TRBJ2-4, with D unresolved. The length of the CDR3 is 14 residues. The ends were cut back, 7 bases at V and 2 bases at J, with 12 bases in the middle. CDR1 is MNHEY and CDR2 is SVGEGT in the germline V gene. CDR3 DNA: TGTGCCAGCACTGACCTGCTTCCCAAAAACATTCAGTACTTC. It codes for CASTDLLPKNIQYF.

Here the CDR3 reads CSVDIGARRDTQYF. DNA for the CDR3: TGCAGCGTTGATATAGGGGCCCGGAGGGATACGCAGTATTTT. V is TRBV29-1 and J is TRBJ2-3; D might be TRBD1 or TRBD2, each matching 5 bases. Germline CDR1 is SQVTM and CDR2 is ANQGSEA. This CDR3 contains 14 residues. The ends were cut back, 3 bases at V and 6 bases at J, with 16 bases in the middle.

V is TRBV6-6 and J is TRBJ2-1; D is perhaps TRBD1 or TRBD2 (6 bases each). The CDR3 totals 13 residues. Trimming shortened V by 7 bases and J by 8 bases, and 15 bases separated the two germline ends. The germline V gene has CDR1 MNHNY and CDR2 SVGAGI (reference sequence). CDR3 loop: CASISPGAYEQFF. CDR3 nucleotide sequence: TGTGCCAGCATCTCCCCGGGGGCCTATGAGCAGTTCTTC.

This clonotype was detected a few times. The rearrangement links TRBV6-5 to TRBJ1-4; no clear D gene. Germline assignment: CDR1 MNHEY and CDR2 SVGAGI. The CDR3 spans 17 residues. V was shortened by 2 bases and J by 0 bases, with 13 bases between the two germline ends. The CDR3 loop is CASSYGRARATNEKLFF. CDR3 nucleotides: TGTGCCAGCAGTTACGGTCGGGCGAGAGCAACTAATGAAAAACTGTTTTTT.

This clonotype was seen at least ten times. The chain recombines TRBV9 with TRBJ2-3; D remains ambiguous. Germline V CDR1 and CDR2: SGDLS, YYNGEE. Trimming pared 0 bases from V and 2 bases from J, leaving 19 bases between. This CDR3 has 18 amino acids. CDR3 nucleotide sequence: TGTGCCAGCAGCGTAGAGGGTGTGGTGAAGAAGGACACAGATACGCAGTATTTT. Its translation is CASSVEGVVKKDTDTQYF.

This clonotype was found many times. This chain connects TRBV6-5 to TRBJ1-2, with a tentative D call TRBD1 (6 bases). Trimming removed 6 bases from V and 2 bases from J, with 16 bases in between. This CDR3 has 15 amino acids. The V gene's germline CDR1 is MNHEY and CDR2 SVGAGI. The CDR3: CASSPRTAPNYGYTF. The CDR3 coding sequence is TGTGCCAGCAGCCCGAGGACAGCCCCAAACTATGGCTACACCTTC.